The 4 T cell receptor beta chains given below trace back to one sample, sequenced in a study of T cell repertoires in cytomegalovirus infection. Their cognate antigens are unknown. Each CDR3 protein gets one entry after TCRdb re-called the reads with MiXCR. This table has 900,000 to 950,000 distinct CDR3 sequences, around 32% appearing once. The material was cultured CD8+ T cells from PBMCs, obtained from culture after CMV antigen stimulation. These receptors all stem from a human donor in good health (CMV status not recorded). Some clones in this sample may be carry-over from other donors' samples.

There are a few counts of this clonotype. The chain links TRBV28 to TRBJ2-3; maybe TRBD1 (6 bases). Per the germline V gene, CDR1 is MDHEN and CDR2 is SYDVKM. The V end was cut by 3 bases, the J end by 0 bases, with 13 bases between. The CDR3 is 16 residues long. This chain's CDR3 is CASSLGAVTSTDTQYF. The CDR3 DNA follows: TGTGCCAGCAGTTTGGGGGCGGTGACAAGCACAGATACGCAGTATTTT.

The CDR3 spells CASSYERLAGGLEQFF. Here the CDR3 DNA reads TGTGCCAGCAGTTACGAGAGACTAGCGGGGGGGCTAGAGCAGTTCTTC. The chain uses TRBV6-6 and TRBJ2-1, with 14 bases identical to TRBD2. CDR1 and CDR2 (germline): MNHNY, SVGAGI (reference sequence). The CDR3 loop spans 16 amino acids. The trim removed 2 bases at V and 10 bases at J, leaving 7 bases unmatched.

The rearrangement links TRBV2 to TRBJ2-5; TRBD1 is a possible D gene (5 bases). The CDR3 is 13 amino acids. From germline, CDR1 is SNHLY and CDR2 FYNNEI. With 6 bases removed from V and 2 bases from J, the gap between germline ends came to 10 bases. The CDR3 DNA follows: TGTGCCAGCAGGCCCCAGGGACAAGAGACCCAGTACTTC. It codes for CASRPQGQETQYF.

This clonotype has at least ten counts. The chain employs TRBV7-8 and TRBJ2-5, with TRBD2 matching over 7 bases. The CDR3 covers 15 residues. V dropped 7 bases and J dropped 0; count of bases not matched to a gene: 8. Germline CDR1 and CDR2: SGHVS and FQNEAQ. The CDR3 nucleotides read TGTGCCAGCAACCCCCATGGGGGGGACCAAGAGACCCAGTACTTC. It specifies CASNPHGGDQETQYF.